This T cell receptor (beta chain) was obtained from a study of response to subunit inactivated influenza vaccine. The CDR3 extends over 14 amino acids. CDR1 and CDR2 (germline): SGHTA, FQGNSA. Trimming shortened V by 5 bases and J by 1 base, and 6 bases separated the two germline ends. Study-level findings and limits: Authors suggested each seasonal influenza vaccination recruits few new T cells.

TCRdb ran MiXCR on the RT-PCR reads and lists one entry per CDR3 protein. The sample includes about 540,000 distinct CDR3 sequences, around a quarter seen only once; the top ten take about 3%. Ten or more counts support this clonotype. The antigen is undetermined. This sample was shared with a second study, whose subject was T cells expressing NK-cell markers. From that report: cDNA encoding TCR beta was synthesized via 5'RACE template switching incorporating UMIs. It was sorted CD3+CD56+NKG2C+, CD3+CD56+NKG2C- and CD3+CD56-NKG2C+ T cells that supplied the TCR beta repertoires. Eight donors were sequenced, seven testing HCMV-seropositive and one testing seronegative. Leadership of the CD3+CD56-NKG2C+ fraction also belonged to these clonotypes in a handful of donors.

The gene calls are TRBV7-2 and TRBJ2-6, with D hard to call. The material was CD4+ T cells sorted from PBMCs, obtained roughly 13 days after vaccination. The sequence came from a man aged 45 to 65 who received an inactivated influenza vaccine. CDR3 coding DNA: TGTGCCAGCAGCCCCCGGTCTGGGGCCAACGTCCTGACTTTC. Translating gives CASSPRSGANVLTF.